The 22 T cell receptor beta chains given below trace back to one sample, sequenced in a study of blood T cells in healthy people across ages. A second PCR of about 6 to 11 cycles used a sample-barcoded 5' primer and a J-beta primer mix. Using its own MiXCR run on the 5' RACE reads, TCRdb lists one record per CDR3 protein. The data contain about 780,000 distinct CDR3 sequences, more than 35% of them singletons. Sequenced input: blood. The receptors were sampled from a man older than 75 in good health.

This clonotype was counted only a few times. V usage is TRBV2 and J usage is TRBJ1-1, with D possibly matching TRBD1 (5 bases). CDR3 size: 15 residues. V was shortened by 1 base and J by 1 base, with 10 bases between the two germline ends. Germline V CDR1 and CDR2: SNHLY, FYNNEI. For the CDR3, the DNA is TGTGCCAGCAGTGAAGGACAGATTCCGAACACTGAAGCTTTCTTT. Protein: CASSEGQIPNTEAFF.

This sequence joins TRBV9 and TRBJ2-3, with 8 bases fitting TRBD2. J was trimmed by 10 bases and V by 4 bases; bases with no gene match: 8. The germline CDR1 and CDR2 sequences are SGDLS and YYNGEE. This CDR3 comprises 13 residues. CDR3 sequence: CASSPLAGPPQYF. CDR3 coding DNA: TGTGCCAGCAGCCCCCTAGCGGGTCCTCCGCAGTATTTT.

The V and J genes are TRBV6-5 and TRBJ2-6; D is undetermined. Deletions cut 3 bases from V and 2 bases from J, with 11 bases between. In germline, CDR1 is MNHEY, CDR2 SVGAGI. This CDR3 contains 16 residues. The CDR3 bases are TGTGCCAGCAGTTATGGCCAAGGGACTGGGGCCAACGTCCTGACTTTC. Protein sequence: CASSYGQGTGANVLTF.

This clonotype was detected a few times. The J gene is TRBJ2-7, the V gene TRBV5-1; no clear D gene. CDR3 size: 14 residues. Trimming shortened V by 3 bases and J by 7 bases, and 17 bases separated the two germline ends. Germline CDR1 is SGHRS and CDR2 is YFSETQ. The CDR3 DNA follows: TGCGCCAGCAGCTCCACAGTAAATTACAATGAGCAGTACTTC. It is translated as CASSSTVNYNEQYF.

There are a few counts of this clonotype. The chain combines TRBV4-3 with TRBJ1-1, with D unresolved. Trimming took 2 bases from V and 0 from J, leaving 16 bases between them. CDR3 size: 17 residues. The germline V gene encodes CDR1 LGHNA and CDR2 YSLEER. CDR3 coding DNA: TGCGCCAGCAGCCAAATTCCGGCAGGCAAAATGAACACTGAAGCTTTCTTT. Translated, it gives CASSQIPAGKMNTEAFF.

This clonotype was detected ten times or more. The gene calls are TRBV3-1 and TRBJ2-6; weak D call: TRBD1 (6 bases). This CDR3 region has 16 residues. Trimming removed 4 bases at V and 2 bases at J, with 12 bases between. Looked up from germline, CDR1 is LGHDT and CDR2 is YNNKEL (reference sequence). The CDR3 here is CASSPIQGPGANVLTF. The CDR3 bases are TGTGCCAGCAGCCCGATACAGGGACCTGGGGCCAACGTCCTGACTTTC.

This clonotype was recorded a few times. V usage is TRBV20-1 and J usage is TRBJ2-5, with D perhaps matching TRBD2 (5 bases). V was pared by 2 bases and J by 2 bases, with 9 bases between. The V gene's germline CDR1 is DFQATT and CDR2 SNEGSKA (reference sequence). This CDR3 is built from 13 residues. The DNA for the CDR3 is TGCAGTGCTAGACCCCTAGCTCAAGAGACCCAGTACTTC. It encodes CSARPLAQETQYF.

The chain joins TRBV25-1 to TRBJ2-7; no clear D gene. The CDR3 extends over 15 amino acids. Trimming left V 3 bases short and J 4 bases short, with 16 bases between. Germline CDR1 MGHDK, CDR2 SYGVNS. The chain's CDR3 is CASSDSIGVPYEQYF. DNA for the CDR3: TGTGCCAGCAGTGATTCTATCGGTGTGCCTTACGAGCAGTACTTC.

This clonotype was seen a few times. The chain carries TRBV7-9 and TRBJ1-4, with D tentatively TRBD1 (6 bases). This CDR3 is built from 17 residues. Germline loops: CDR1 SEHNR, CDR2 FQNEAQ (reference sequence). Trimming left V 5 bases short and J 0 bases short, with 16 bases between. The chain's CDR3 is CASSQRGAPATNEKLFF. The CDR3 coding sequence is TGTGCCAGCAGCCAGAGGGGGGCACCGGCAACTAATGAAAAACTGTTTTTT.

The chain couples TRBV9 to TRBJ2-1; D gene ambiguous. Germline CDR1 SGDLS, CDR2 YYNGEE. With 1 base removed from V and 15 bases from J, the gap between germline ends came to 20 bases. The CDR3 sequence is 14 residues long. CDR3 sequence (DNA): TGTGCCAGCAGCGTAAACTCCCAGCCCCTTAGTGTGTTCTTC. As protein: CASSVNSQPLSVFF.

This clonotype has at least ten counts. This sequence joins TRBV7-3 and TRBJ2-1, with 9 bases lining up with TRBD2. The CDR3 is made up of 14 amino acids. Germline loops: CDR1 SGHTA, CDR2 FQGTGA. The J segment lost 8 bases and the V segment lost 2 bases, leaving 4 bases of the junction unmatched. CDR3 residues: CASSLVGLAYEQFF. The CDR3 DNA sequence: TGTGCCAGCAGCTTAGTGGGACTAGCCTATGAGCAGTTCTTC.

This clonotype came up a few times. The V and J genes are TRBV7-2 and TRBJ2-4; maybe TRBD2 (6 bases). Trimming pared 0 bases from V and 0 bases from J, leaving 12 bases between. The CDR3 spans 17 residues. Germline values: CDR1 SGHTA, CDR2 FQGNSA. The CDR3 reads CASSLAGGTVAKNIQYF. The CDR3 nucleotides are TGTGCCAGCAGCTTAGCTGGTGGGACTGTAGCCAAAAACATTCAGTACTTC.

The chain is built from TRBV5-5 and TRBJ2-7, with 7 bases fitting TRBD1. The CDR3 length is 15 residues. The germline V gene has CDR1 SGHKS and CDR2 YYEKEE (reference sequence). V shed 3 bases, J shed 4 bases, and the junction held 10 bases outside the gene matches. In DNA form, the CDR3 reads TGTGCCAGCAGCTGGGAAGGGACAGTAATTTACGAGCAGTACTTC. Translated, it gives CASSWEGTVIYEQYF. Complete variable domain (other parts from reference TRBV5-5 and TRBJ2-7): DAGVTQSPTHLIKTRGQQVTLRCSPISGHKSVSWYQQVLGQGPQFIFQYYEKEERGRGNFPDRFSARQFPNYSSELNVNALLLGDSALYLCASSWEGTVIYEQYFGPGTRLTVT.

The rearrangement uses TRBV15 and TRBJ2-1, with D tentatively TRBD1 or TRBD2 (5 bases each). The V end was cut by 8 bases, the J end by 1 base, with 12 bases between. The length of the CDR3 is 14 residues. CDR1 and CDR2 from the germline V gene are LNHNV and YYDKDF (reference sequence). CDR3 nucleotides: TGTGCCACCGACGCAGGGAGATCCTACAATGAGCAGTTCTTC. Protein: CATDAGRSYNEQFF. Complete variable domain (other parts from reference TRBV15 and TRBJ2-1): DAMVIQNPRYQVTQFGKPVTLSCSQTLNHNVMYWYQQKSSQAPKLLFHYYDKDFNNEADTPDNFQSRRPNTSFCFLDIRSPGLGDTAMYLCATDAGRSYNEQFFGPGTRLTVL.

The V gene is TRBV5-1, the J gene TRBJ2-1; D gene uncertain. This CDR3 has 14 amino acids. V shed 2 bases and J shed 1 base, with 7 bases lying between them. Germline V gene data show CDR1 as SGHRS and CDR2 as YFSETQ. The CDR3 DNA sequence: TGCGCCAGCAGCTTTGGTAGATCCTACAATGAGCAGTTCTTC. Translation: CASSFGRSYNEQFF.

This chain connects TRBV10-3 to TRBJ2-3; TRBD1 aligns across 7 bases. V was clipped by 6 bases and J by 5 bases; unmatched bases: 5. The CDR3 has 13 residues. Per the germline V gene, CDR1 is ENHRY and CDR2 is SYGVKD. The CDR3 bases are TGTGCCATCAGGACAGGGTATCAAGATACGCAGTATTTT. Protein: CAIRTGYQDTQYF.

CDR3 nucleotides: TGCAGTGCTGGGGACCTTCTAGCGCTGGAGACCCAGTACTTC. Translated, it gives CSAGDLLALETQYF. This chain joins TRBV20-1 and TRBJ2-5, with a weak D call TRBD2 (6 bases). CDR1 is DFQATT and CDR2 is SNEGSKA in the germline V gene (reference sequence). The V and J ends lost 5 bases and 5 bases respectively, with 18 bases between them. CDR3 size: 14 residues.

This clonotype has only one observation. V usage is TRBV2 and J usage is TRBJ2-1, with D tentatively TRBD2 (5 bases). The J call is uncertain, as TRBJ2-7 better fits the DNA end. Germline assignment: CDR1 SNHLY and CDR2 FYNNEI. This CDR3 spans 13 amino acids. CDR3 protein: CASSEAVRGEQYF. CDR3 nucleotides: TGTGCCAGCAGTGAAGCGGTCCGGGGTGAGCAGTACTTC.

The CDR3 bases are TGCAGTGCCAGTGGGGGGACTAAGGACATTCAGTACTTC. It translates to CSASGGTKDIQYF. This chain uses TRBV20-1 with TRBJ2-7; 7 nucleotides line up with TRBD2. The J call may be mistaken, given a closer DNA end match to TRBJ2-4. In germline, CDR1 is DFQATT, CDR2 SNEGSKA (reference sequence). The CDR3 sequence is 13 residues long.

Of note for this clonotype: This may stem from a read error, because a much larger clone lies one nucleotide away. The rearrangement uses TRBV4-3 and TRBJ2-7; TRBD2 matches at 8 bases. V lost 1 base to trimming and J lost 0 bases; unmatched junction nucleotides: 5. The germline V gene encodes CDR1 LGHNA and CDR2 YSLEER. The CDR3 is made up of 16 amino acids. The DNA for the CDR3 is TGCGCCAGCAGCCAAGCCGGGAGGGGGATCTCCTACGAGCAGTACTTC. Residues: CASSQAGRGISYEQYF.

This sequence joins TRBV20-1 and TRBJ2-7, with 9 bases that match TRBD2. The germline CDR1 and CDR2 sequences are DFQATT and SNEGSKA (reference sequence). This CDR3 spans 14 amino acids. Trimming removed 5 bases from V and 0 bases from J; junction bases left unmatched: 5. The CDR3 region has the DNA TGCAGTGCTCACCTAGCGGGGAACTCCTACGAGCAGTACTTC. Protein sequence: CSAHLAGNSYEQYF.

This clonotype was counted many times. A much larger clone lies a single base off, so this may be a read error. The J gene is TRBJ2-7, the V gene TRBV5-6; perhaps D is TRBD1 or TRBD2 (5 bases each). This CDR3 is 13 amino acids long. Between the trimmed V and J ends, which lost 4 bases and 6 bases, there was a span of 14 bases. CDR1 and CDR2 from the germline V gene are SGHDT and YYEEEE. The CDR3 sequence: CASSRGPGGEQYF. Here the CDR3 DNA reads TGTGCCAGCAGCCGGGGCCCCGGCGGCGAGCAGTACTTC.